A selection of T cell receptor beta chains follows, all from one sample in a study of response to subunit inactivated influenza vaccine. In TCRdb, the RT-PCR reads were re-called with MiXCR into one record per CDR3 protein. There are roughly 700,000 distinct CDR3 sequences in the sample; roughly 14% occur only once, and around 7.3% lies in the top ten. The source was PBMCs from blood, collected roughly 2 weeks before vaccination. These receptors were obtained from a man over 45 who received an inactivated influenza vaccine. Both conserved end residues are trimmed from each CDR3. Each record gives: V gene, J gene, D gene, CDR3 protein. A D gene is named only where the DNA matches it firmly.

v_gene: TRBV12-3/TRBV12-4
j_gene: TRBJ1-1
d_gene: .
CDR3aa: ASSLKDKNTEAF

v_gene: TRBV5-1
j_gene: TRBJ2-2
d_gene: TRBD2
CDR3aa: ASSFTTSGTPGELF

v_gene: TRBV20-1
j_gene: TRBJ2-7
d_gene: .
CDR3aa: SAVPPAGFSYEQY

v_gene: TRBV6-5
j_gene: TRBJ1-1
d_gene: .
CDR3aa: ASSYSWRQGRRNTEAF

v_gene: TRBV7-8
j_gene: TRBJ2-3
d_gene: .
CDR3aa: ASSQSRTASTDTQY

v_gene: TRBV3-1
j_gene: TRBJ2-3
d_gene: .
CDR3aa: ASTVSGSSADTQY

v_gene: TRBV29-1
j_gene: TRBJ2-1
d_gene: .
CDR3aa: SVVRVGNRDNEQF

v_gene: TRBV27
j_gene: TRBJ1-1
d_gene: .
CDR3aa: ASSTVLGSEAF

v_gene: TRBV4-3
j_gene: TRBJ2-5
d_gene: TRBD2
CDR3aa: ASSRSGTSAQETQY

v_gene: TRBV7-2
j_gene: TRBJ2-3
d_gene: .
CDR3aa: ASSAMPGIRTDTQY

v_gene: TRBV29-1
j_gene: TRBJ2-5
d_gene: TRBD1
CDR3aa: SVGDSRETQY

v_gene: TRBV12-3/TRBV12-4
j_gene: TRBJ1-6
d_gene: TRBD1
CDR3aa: ASSAGQGGSPLH

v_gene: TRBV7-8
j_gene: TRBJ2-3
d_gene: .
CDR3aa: ASSLWRSTDTQY

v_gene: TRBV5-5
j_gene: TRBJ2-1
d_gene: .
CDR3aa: ASSLEWQVSSYNEQF

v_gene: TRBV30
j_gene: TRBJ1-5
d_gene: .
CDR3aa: AWSRKGVGQPQH

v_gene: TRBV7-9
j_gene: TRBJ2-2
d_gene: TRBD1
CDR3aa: ASSLTGVFTGELF